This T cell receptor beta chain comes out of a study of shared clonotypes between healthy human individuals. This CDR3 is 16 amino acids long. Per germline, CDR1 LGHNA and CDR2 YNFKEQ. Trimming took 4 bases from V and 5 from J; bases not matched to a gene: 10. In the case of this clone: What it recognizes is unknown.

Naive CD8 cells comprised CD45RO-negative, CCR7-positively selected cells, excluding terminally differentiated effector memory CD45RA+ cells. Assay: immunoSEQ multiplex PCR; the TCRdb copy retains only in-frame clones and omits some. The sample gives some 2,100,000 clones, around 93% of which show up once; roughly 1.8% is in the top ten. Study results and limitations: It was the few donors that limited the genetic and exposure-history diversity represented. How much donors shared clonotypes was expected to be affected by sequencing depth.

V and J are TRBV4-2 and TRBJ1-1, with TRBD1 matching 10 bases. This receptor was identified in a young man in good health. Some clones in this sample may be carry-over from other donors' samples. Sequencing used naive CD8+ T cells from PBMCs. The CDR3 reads CASSPGTGDGSTEAFF. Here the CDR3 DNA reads TGTGCCAGCAGCCCCGGGACAGGGGATGGTAGTACTGAAGCTTTCTTT.